These 8 T cell receptor beta chains were all obtained from the same sample, sequenced in a study of shared clonotypes between healthy human individuals. The table came from immunoSEQ multiplex PCR; TCRdb's copy has only in-frame clones and leaves some out. Among over 2 million clones listed, 85% to 95% were seen once. Specimen: naive CD4+ T cells sorted from blood. Described subset: CD45RA+ positively selected. These receptors all come from a man aged 18 to 35 in good health.

The J gene is TRBJ2-3, the V gene TRBV9, with a tentative D call TRBD2 (6 bases). Germline CDR1 is SGDLS and CDR2 is YYNGEE. Trimming cost V 0 bases and J 1 base, with 12 bases left between them. This CDR3 has 16 residues. CDR3 coding DNA: TGTGCCAGCAGCGTAGCTAACGGGAGAGGCACAGATACGCAGTATTTT. Translated, it gives CASSVANGRGTDTQYF.

The chain links TRBV5-1 to TRBJ1-2; D unclear. V was pared by 4 bases and J by 4 bases, with 8 bases between. Looked up from germline, CDR1 is SGHRS and CDR2 is YFSETQ. This CDR3 has 12 amino acids. The CDR3 protein is CASSAGPYGYTF. The DNA of the CDR3 is TGCGCCAGCAGCGCGGGTCCCTATGGCTACACCTTC.

V gene TRBV27 combines with J gene TRBJ2-6; D is ambiguous. The CDR3 sequence is 16 residues long. CDR1 MNHEY and CDR2 SMNVEV come from the germline V gene (reference sequence). Trimming cost V 5 bases and J 0 bases, with 11 bases left between them. The CDR3 DNA reads as TGTGCCAGCAGTCCGAACCCCGGCTCTGGGGCCAACGTCCTGACTTTC. It codes for CASSPNPGSGANVLTF.

Notes on this clone: This CDR3 is also generated by other DNA sequences in the sample. CDR3 bases: TGTGCCTGGAGTGTACGGGGCGACTATGGCTACACCTTC. It yields the protein CAWSVRGDYGYTF. The chain couples TRBV30 to TRBJ1-2, with a tentative D call TRBD1 (5 bases). CDR3 length: 13 amino acids. The V end was cut by 0 bases, the J end by 3 bases, with 8 bases between. Germline V CDR1 and CDR2: GTSNPN, SVGIG (reference sequence).

The genes are TRBV6-6 and TRBJ2-7; 10 nucleotides agree with TRBD1. J gave up 4 bases and V 2 bases, and 8 bases lay outside the gene matches. CDR1 and CDR2 from the germline V gene are MNHNY and SVGAGI (reference sequence). The CDR3 spans 16 residues. CDR3 sequence (DNA): TGTGCCAGCAGTTACCAGCCGACAGGGGGCCGTTACGAGCAGTACTTC. Its translation: CASSYQPTGGRYEQYF.

The chain links TRBV28 to TRBJ1-1; D is uncertain. From germline, CDR1 is MDHEN and CDR2 SYDVKM. The CDR3 covers 13 residues. Deletions cut 3 bases from V and 11 bases from J, with 16 bases between. DNA of the CDR3: TGTGCCAGCAGTTTTGCAACCGTAAGTCGGGCTTTCTTT. Protein: CASSFATVSRAFF.

This chain uses TRBV6-5 with TRBJ2-7, with TRBD2 matching 11 bases. Germline V CDR1 and CDR2: MNHEY, SVGAGI. The CDR3 extends over 16 amino acids. After removal of 2 bases from V and 2 bases from J, the junction contained 5 bases not matched to a gene. CDR3 sequence reads: CASSYRTSGQPYEQYF. Written as DNA, the CDR3 is TGTGCCAGCAGTTACAGGACTAGCGGGCAACCCTACGAGCAGTACTTC.

The chain joins TRBV19 to TRBJ1-2, with TRBD1 identical over 8 bases. Germline CDR1 is LNHDA and CDR2 is SQIVND (reference sequence). V lost 8 bases and J lost 4; bases outside the gene matches: 9. This CDR3 is built from 14 residues. The CDR3: CASGGTGRSYGYTF. CDR3 nucleotide sequence: TGTGCCAGTGGAGGGACAGGTCGCTCCTATGGCTACACCTTC.